The rows below give T cell receptor beta chains drawn from one sample of a study of T cells in Graves' hyperthyroidism and ophthalmopathy. TCRdb re-derived calls from the multiplex PCR reads in MiXCR, one entry per CDR3 protein. The table lists about 600,000 distinct CDR3 sequences, roughly 15% of them singletons. Sequenced material: blood. The receptors originated from a woman aged 45-65 years with Graves' ophthalmopathy. The CDR3 runs from the conserved cysteine through the conserved F or W. Fields, in order: V gene, CDR3 protein.

>TRBV7-6
CASSLASQPTYEQYF
>TRBV27
CASSFGSGRAVKSIQYF
>TRBV11-2
CASSPRGKNTGELFF
>TRBV20-1
CSAKPKGQPSYEQYF
>TRBV11-2
CASSSIDRASYNEQFF
>TRBV7-2
CASSLTMVNTEAFF
>TRBV7-2
CASGRTNTEAFF
>TRBV6-5
CASSYVGGVGYTF
>TRBV6-1
CASSGDRVTPGELFF
>TRBV5-1
CASSLRPHNEQFF
>TRBV7-2
CASSSGSTGIFPEQFF
>TRBV19
CASSIAGSSTDTQYF
>TRBV11-2
CASSPIWDRSSGNTIYF
>TRBV3-1
CASSLQRRGQIYGYTF
>TRBV20-1
CSARHTAIGYTF
>TRBV3-1
CASSQVGAEGGEQYF
>TRBV20-1
CSASSKGQHTGELFF
>TRBV3-1
CASSLSHLAGVGEQFF
>TRBV7-9
CASSSRQGPRLEAFF
>TRBV14
CASSQDYERAGDPIYNEQFF
>TRBV27
CASRPFPGDQETQYF
>TRBV20-1
CSAREDGGQFF
>TRBV7-2
CASSLVAVQHQETQYF
>TRBV3-1
CASSPQDRGRSLETQYF
>TRBV7-9
CASSPGIDYEQYF
>TRBV20-1
CSARDFDSFKDTQYF
>TRBV12-3/TRBV12-4
CASKDRGSVFRGYTF
>TRBV30
CAWMGTSATGELFF
>TRBV6-5
CASSYHPSRGTTGELFF
>TRBV5-1
CASSLARVGPNTGELFF
>TRBV7-9
CASSYGGVDTQYF
>TRBV15
CATSRELPFAGPVNGQFF
>TRBV7-6
CASSLPGLAGGSEQYF